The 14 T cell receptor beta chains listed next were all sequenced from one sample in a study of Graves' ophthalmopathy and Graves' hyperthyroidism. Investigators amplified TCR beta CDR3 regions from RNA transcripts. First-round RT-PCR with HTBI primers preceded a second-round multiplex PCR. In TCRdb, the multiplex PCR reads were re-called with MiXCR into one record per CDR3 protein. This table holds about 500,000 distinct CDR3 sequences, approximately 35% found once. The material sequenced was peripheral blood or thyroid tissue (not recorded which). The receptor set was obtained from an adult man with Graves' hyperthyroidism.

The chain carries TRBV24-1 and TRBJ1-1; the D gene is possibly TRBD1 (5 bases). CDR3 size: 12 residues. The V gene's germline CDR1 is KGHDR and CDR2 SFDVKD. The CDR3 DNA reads TGTGCTAGCCAGGGAACGAACACTGAAGCTTTCTTT. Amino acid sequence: CASQGTNTEAFF.

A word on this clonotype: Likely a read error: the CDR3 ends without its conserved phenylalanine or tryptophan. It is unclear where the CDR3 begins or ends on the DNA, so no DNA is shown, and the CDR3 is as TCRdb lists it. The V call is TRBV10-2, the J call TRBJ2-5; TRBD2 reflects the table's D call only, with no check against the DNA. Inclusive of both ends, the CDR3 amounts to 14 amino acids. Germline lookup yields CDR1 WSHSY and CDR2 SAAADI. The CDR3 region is CASSESTTSGGAVV.

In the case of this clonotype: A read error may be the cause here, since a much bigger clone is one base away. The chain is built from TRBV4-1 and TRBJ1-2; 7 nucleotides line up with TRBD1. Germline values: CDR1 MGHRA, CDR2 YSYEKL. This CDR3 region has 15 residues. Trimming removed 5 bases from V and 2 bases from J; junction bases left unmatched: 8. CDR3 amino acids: CASSKSGQTNYGYTF. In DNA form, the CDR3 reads TGCGCCAGCAGCAAATCGGGACAGACAAACTATGGCTACACCTTC.

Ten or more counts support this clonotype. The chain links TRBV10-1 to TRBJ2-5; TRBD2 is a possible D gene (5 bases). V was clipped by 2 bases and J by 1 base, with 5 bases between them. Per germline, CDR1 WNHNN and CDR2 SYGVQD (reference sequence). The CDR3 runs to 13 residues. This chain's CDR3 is CASSEGGQETQYF. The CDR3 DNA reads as TGCGCCAGCAGTGAGGGAGGCCAAGAGACCCAGTACTTC.

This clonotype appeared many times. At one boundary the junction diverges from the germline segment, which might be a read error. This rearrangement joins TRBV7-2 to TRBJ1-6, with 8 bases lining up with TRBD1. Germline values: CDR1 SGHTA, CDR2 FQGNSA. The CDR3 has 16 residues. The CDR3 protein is CASSFNTGTGLSPLRF. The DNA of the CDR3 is TGTGCCAGCAGCTTCAACACCGGGACAGGACTTTCACCCCTCCGCTTT.

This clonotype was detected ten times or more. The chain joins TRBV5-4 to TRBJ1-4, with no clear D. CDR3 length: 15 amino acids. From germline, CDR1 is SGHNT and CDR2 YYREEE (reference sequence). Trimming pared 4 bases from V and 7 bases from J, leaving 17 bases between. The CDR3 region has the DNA TGTGCCAGCAGCCCCGGTGGGTCGCGCGTTGAAAAACTGTTTTTT. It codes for CASSPGGSRVEKLFF. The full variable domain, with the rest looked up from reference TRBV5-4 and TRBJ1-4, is ETGVTQSPTHLIKTRGQQVTLRCSSQSGHNTVSWYQQALGQGPQFIFQYYREEENGRGNFPPRFSGLQFPNYSSELNVNALELDDSALYLCASSPGGSRVEKLFFGSGTQLSVL.

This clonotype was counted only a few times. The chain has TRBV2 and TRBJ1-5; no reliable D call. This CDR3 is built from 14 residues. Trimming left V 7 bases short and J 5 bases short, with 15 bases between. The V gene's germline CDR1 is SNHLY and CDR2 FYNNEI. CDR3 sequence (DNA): TGTGCCAGCAACCGAGACGGGCAAGATCAGCCCCAGCATTTT. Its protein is CASNRDGQDQPQHF.

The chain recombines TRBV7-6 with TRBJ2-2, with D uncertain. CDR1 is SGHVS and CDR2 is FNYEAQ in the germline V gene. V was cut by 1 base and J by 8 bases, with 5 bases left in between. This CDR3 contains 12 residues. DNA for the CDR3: TGTGCCAGCAGCTTAGTAGTGGGGGAGCTGTTTTTT. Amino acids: CASSLVVGELFF.

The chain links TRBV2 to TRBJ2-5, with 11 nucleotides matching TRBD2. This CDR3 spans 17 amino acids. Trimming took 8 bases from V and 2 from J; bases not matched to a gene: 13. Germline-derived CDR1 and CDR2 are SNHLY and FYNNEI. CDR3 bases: TGTGCCAGCTACGACCGACTAGCGGGGATAAAACAAGAGACCCAGTACTTC. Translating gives CASYDRLAGIKQETQYF.

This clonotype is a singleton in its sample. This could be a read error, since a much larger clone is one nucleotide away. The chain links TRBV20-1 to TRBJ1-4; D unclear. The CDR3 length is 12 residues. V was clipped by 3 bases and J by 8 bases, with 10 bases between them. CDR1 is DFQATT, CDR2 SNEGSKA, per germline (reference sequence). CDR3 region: CSASGGEEKLFF. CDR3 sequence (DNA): TGCAGTGCTAGCGGTGGGGAGGAAAAACTGTTTTTT.

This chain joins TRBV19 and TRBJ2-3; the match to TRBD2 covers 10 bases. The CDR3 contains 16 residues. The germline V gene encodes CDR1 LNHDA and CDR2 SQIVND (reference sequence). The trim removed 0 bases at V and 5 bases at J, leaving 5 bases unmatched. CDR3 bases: TGTGCCAGTAGTATAGATCAAGCGGGAGGGTTAGATACGCAGTATTTT. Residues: CASSIDQAGGLDTQYF.

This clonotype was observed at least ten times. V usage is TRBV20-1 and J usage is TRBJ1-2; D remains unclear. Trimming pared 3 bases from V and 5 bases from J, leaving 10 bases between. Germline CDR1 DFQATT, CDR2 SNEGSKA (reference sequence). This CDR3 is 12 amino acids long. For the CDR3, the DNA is TGCAGTGCTAGTGGGGTCGGGTATGGCTACACCTTC. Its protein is CSASGVGYGYTF.

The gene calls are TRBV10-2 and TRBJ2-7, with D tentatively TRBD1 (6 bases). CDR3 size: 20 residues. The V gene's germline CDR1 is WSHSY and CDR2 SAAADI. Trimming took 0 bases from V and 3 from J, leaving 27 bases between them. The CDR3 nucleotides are TGCGCCAGCAGTGAGTCGTCATCAGGGGTGTCGGTTGGGTATTTCTACGAGCAGTACTTC. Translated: CASSESSSGVSVGYFYEQYF.

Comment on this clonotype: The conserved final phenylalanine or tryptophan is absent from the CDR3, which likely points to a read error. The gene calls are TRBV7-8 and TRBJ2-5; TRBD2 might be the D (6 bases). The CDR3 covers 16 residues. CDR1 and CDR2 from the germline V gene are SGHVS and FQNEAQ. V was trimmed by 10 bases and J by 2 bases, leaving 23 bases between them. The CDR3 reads CATSDPGGTLQETQYL. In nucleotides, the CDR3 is TGTGCCACCAGTGATCCCGGAGGGACCCTACAAGAGACCCAGTACCTC.